The TCR beta chain under discussion was sequenced for a study of cytomegalovirus exposure and HLA in healthy donors. About the research overall: The platform used for the approximately 130 validation repertoires matched that of the approximately 670 first-cohort repertoires, a later analysis reported. Findings of the study overall: Most TCR sequences were uncommon, yet certain public TCRs appeared in many donors. One later analysis, an examination of the 120 or so validation repertoires, found that first-cohort TCR clusters tended to co-occur in them.

V was cut by 2 bases and J by 2 bases, with 3 bases left in between. Germline V gene data show CDR1 as LNHDA and CDR2 as SQIVND (reference sequence). This CDR3 region has 13 residues. The table came from immunoSEQ multiplex PCR; TCRdb's copy has only in-frame clones and leaves some out. The sample consists of about 160,000 clones, around 92% of them appearing once. Remarks on this clone: Antigen unknown.

Sequences were obtained from PBMCs. This chain connects TRBV19 to TRBJ2-2; no firm D call. The TCR sequence derives from a woman under 30 in good health and CMV-seropositive. CDR3 DNA: TGTGCCAGTAGTATACATAACACCGGGGAGCTGTTTTTT. Its translation is CASSIHNTGELFF.